The 32 T cell receptor beta chains below all came from one sample that was sequenced in a study of T-cell reconstitution after alpha-beta-depleted transplantation in children. During its preparation, the TCRbeta library received unique molecular identifiers. Via MiXCR, TCRdb re-called the PCR reads, giving one row per CDR3 protein. The sample shows a few hundred thousand distinct CDR3 sequences, around 18% of them seen only once. The sequences come from PBMCs from the stem cell graft donor, collected from the stem cell graft. Receptors were obtained from a human donor who donated a stem cell graft to a child with acute lymphoblastic leukemia.

CDR3 amino acids: CASTRIAGSSYNEQFF. CDR3 in DNA: TGTGCCAGCACCCGAATAGCGGGAAGCTCCTACAATGAGCAGTTCTTC. This chain uses TRBV12-3 or TRBV12-4 with TRBJ2-1; 8 positions match TRBD2. This CDR3 spans 16 amino acids. V was pared by 7 bases and J by 0 bases, with 8 bases of the junction left unmatched.

This clonotype has only a few counts. The rearrangement uses TRBV12-3 or TRBV12-4 and TRBJ2-1; 13 bases match TRBD2. The CDR3 totals 15 residues. V was pared by 5 bases and J by 7 bases, with 5 bases of the junction left unmatched. The CDR3 DNA is TGTGCCAGCAGTCCTCGGACTAGCGGGAGAAATGAGCAGTTCTTC. Its translation is CASSPRTSGRNEQFF.

This clonotype has more than one count but fewer than ten. CDR3 residues: CASSGGGNEQYF. As DNA, the CDR3 is TGTGCCAGCAGTGGGGGGGGCAACGAGCAGTACTTC. V gene TRBV6-6 combines with J gene TRBJ2-7, with D possibly being TRBD2 (7 bases). The V end was cut by 5 bases, the J end by 5 bases, with 10 bases between. The CDR3 runs to 12 residues. Per the germline V gene, CDR1 is MNHNY and CDR2 is SVGAGI (reference sequence).

The sample holds a few counts of this clonotype. This chain links TRBV5-6 with TRBJ2-1, with 7 bases identical to TRBD2. The CDR3 has 16 residues. The ends lost 3 bases at V and 3 bases at J; junction bases unmatched: 9. The germline CDR1 and CDR2 sequences are SGHDT and YYEEEE. The CDR3 protein is CASSSPGTTIYNEQFF. The CDR3 bases are TGTGCCAGCAGCTCGCCCGGGACTACTATCTACAATGAGCAGTTCTTC.

As to this clonotype: This may come from a read error, since a much larger clone is one base off. The chain employs TRBV30 and TRBJ2-2, with D perhaps given as TRBD1 or TRBD2 (5 bases each). In germline, CDR1 is GTSNPN, CDR2 SVGIG (reference sequence). The CDR3 covers 15 residues. The CDR3 DNA reads TGTGCCTGGACCCCTCCCCCCGGGGAGACCGGGGACCTGTTTTTT. Residues: CAWTPPPGETGDLFF.

The V call is TRBV6-5, the J call TRBJ2-1; D is uncertain. Germline V CDR1 and CDR2: MNHEY, SVGAGI. CDR3 size: 15 residues. V was pared by 2 bases and J by 4 bases, with 12 bases between. The CDR3 nucleotides read TGTGCCAGCAGTTACCGGACGCCCAGTTACAATGAGCAGTTCTTC. It yields the protein CASSYRTPSYNEQFF.

The rearrangement joins TRBV7-6 to TRBJ2-5; possibly TRBD1 for D (7 bases). Germline V lookup: CDR1 SGHVS, CDR2 FNYEAQ. The CDR3 has 16 residues. V shed 4 bases and J shed 4 bases, with 19 bases lying between them. CDR3 amino acids: CASSWATGTFRETQYF. The CDR3 nucleotides are TGTGCCAGCAGCTGGGCGACAGGGACTTTTCGAGAGACCCAGTACTTC.

The V gene is TRBV12-3 or TRBV12-4, the J gene TRBJ2-5, with 7 bases fitting TRBD1. The junction had 11 bases not matched to a gene; V was cut back by 5 bases and J by 5 bases. The CDR3 has 15 amino acids. The CDR3 DNA follows: TGTGCCAGCAGTGCCCGCCTTAGGGGACAGGAGACCCAGTACTTC. Amino acid sequence: CASSARLRGQETQYF.

This chain connects TRBV7-9 to TRBJ2-5; 8 bases are shared with TRBD1. CDR1 is SEHNR, CDR2 FQNEAQ, per germline (reference sequence). After removal of 5 bases from V and 1 base from J, the junction contained 3 bases not matched to a gene. The CDR3 has 14 amino acids. CDR3 sequence (DNA): TGTGCCAGCAGCACTACAGGGGGCCAAGAGACCCAGTACTTC. It encodes CASSTTGGQETQYF.

The genes are TRBV5-1 and TRBJ2-2; 8 bases map to TRBD2. The germline V gene encodes CDR1 SGHRS and CDR2 YFSETQ. The V gene end was trimmed by 4 bases and the J gene end by 4 bases; junction bases not matched to a gene: 6. The CDR3 extends over 15 amino acids. In DNA, the CDR3 is TGCGCCAGCAGCAACTTTAGCGGGATCACCGGGGAGCTGTTTTTT. As protein: CASSNFSGITGELFF.

The chain recombines TRBV5-1 with TRBJ2-7; tentative D call: TRBD2 (6 bases). Trimming removed 1 base at V and 3 bases at J, with 20 bases between. Looked up from germline, CDR1 is SGHRS and CDR2 is YFSETQ. The CDR3 loop spans 17 amino acids. The CDR3 here is CASSLFGHRELGYEQYF. DNA for the CDR3: TGCGCCAGCAGCTTGTTTGGCCACCGGGAGCTCGGCTACGAGCAGTACTTC.

This clonotype has more than one count but fewer than ten. The chain carries TRBV11-1 and TRBJ2-7; 13 bases map to TRBD2. CDR1 is SGHAT, CDR2 FQDESV, per germline (reference sequence). The V and J ends lost 2 bases and 5 bases, in that order; junction bases with no gene match: 12. The length of the CDR3 is 18 residues. Written as DNA, the CDR3 is TGTGCCAGCAGCTTACCCGGACTAGCGGGAGTTGAATTGAACGAGCAGTACTTC. Encoded protein: CASSLPGLAGVELNEQYF. Using reference TRBV11-1 and TRBJ2-7 for the parts outside the CDR3, the full variable domain is EAEVAQSPRYKITEKSQAVAFWCDPISGHATLYWYRQILGQGPELLVQFQDESVVDDSQLPKDRFSAERLKGVDSTLKIQPAELGDSAMYLCASSLPGLAGVELNEQYFGPGTRLTVT.

This clonotype was seen more than once but under ten times. This chain uses TRBV2 with TRBJ1-1; D unresolved. The germline V gene has CDR1 SNHLY and CDR2 FYNNEI. V lost 6 bases to trimming and J lost 7 bases, with 9 bases between them. The CDR3 is 11 residues long. In nucleotides, the CDR3 is TGTGCCAGCAGAGCTGACGGTGAAGCTTTCTTT. Translated: CASRADGEAFF. The whole variable domain, filled in from reference TRBV2 and TRBJ1-1, reads EPEVTQTPSHQVTQMGQEVILRCVPISNHLYFYWYRQILGQKVEFLVSFYNNEISEKSEIFDDQFSVERPDGSNFTLKIRSTKLEDSAMYFCASRADGEAFFGQGTRLTVV.

This clonotype was seen only a few times. The chain is built from TRBV19 and TRBJ1-2; no definite D call. The V gene lost 8 bases and the J gene lost 4 bases, with 14 bases spanning the gap. The length of the CDR3 is 13 residues. The germline gives CDR1 LNHDA, CDR2 SQIVND (reference sequence). The CDR3 sequence: CASEGLPVYGYTF. The CDR3 DNA sequence: TGTGCCAGTGAAGGGCTACCTGTCTATGGCTACACCTTC.

The V and J genes are TRBV19 and TRBJ1-1; 9 nucleotides agree with TRBD1. This CDR3 region has 13 residues. Trimming removed 5 bases from V and 10 bases from J; junction bases left unmatched: 8. In germline, CDR1 is LNHDA, CDR2 SQIVND (reference sequence). Written as DNA, the CDR3 is TGTGCCAGTAGTTTGGGACAGGGCTCCGGAGCTTTCTTT. Translating it yields CASSLGQGSGAFF. The whole variable domain, remainder taken from reference TRBV19 and TRBJ1-1, is DGGITQSPKYLFRKEGQNVTLSCEQNLNHDAMYWYRQDPGQGLRLIYYSQIVNDFQKGDIAEGYSVSREKKESFPLTVTSAQKNPTAFYLCASSLGQGSGAFFGQGTRLTVV.

This clonotype was found a few times. V usage is TRBV5-1 and J usage is TRBJ2-1, with TRBD2 matching 16 bases. Germline CDR1 is SGHRS and CDR2 is YFSETQ. J gave up 10 bases and V 3 bases, and 10 bases lay outside the gene matches. The CDR3 length is 17 residues. This CDR3 is CASSSGTSGRASREQFF. CDR3 DNA: TGCGCCAGCAGCTCCGGGACTAGCGGGAGGGCTTCTCGCGAGCAGTTCTTC.

This clonotype came up many times. J is TRBJ2-5 and V is TRBV7-2; D perhaps matches TRBD1 (5 bases). Trimming cost V 5 bases and J 5 bases, with 15 bases left between them. The CDR3 totals 14 residues. Germline V gives CDR1 SGHTA, CDR2 FQGNSA. The CDR3 DNA follows: TGTGCCAGCAGCCCCCCCCCAGGGTTGGAGACCCAGTACTTC. Its protein product is CASSPPPGLETQYF.

This clonotype was seen only a few times. The chain couples TRBV3-1 to TRBJ2-7; 8 bases agree with TRBD2. CDR1 is LGHDT and CDR2 is YNNKEL in the germline V gene (reference sequence). This CDR3 is built from 15 residues. V lost 4 bases, J lost 2 bases, and 7 bases stayed unmatched. The CDR3 DNA reads as TGTGCCAGCAGCCCGCGGAGCGGGGGTCCCTACGAGCAGTACTTC. Translated: CASSPRSGGPYEQYF.

The chain recombines TRBV7-9 with TRBJ2-3; 7 bases line up with TRBD1. From germline, CDR1 is SEHNR and CDR2 FQNEAQ (reference sequence). The CDR3 sequence is 15 residues long. J lost 2 bases, V lost 5 bases, and 7 bases had no gene match. The CDR3 DNA is TGTGCCAGCAGCGCGAGACAGGGAATCACAGATACGCAGTATTTT. Translation: CASSARQGITDTQYF.

This clonotype was picked up a small number of times. The CDR3, as DNA: TGTGCCAGCAGTTTTACCAGCGGGGGGGATACGCAGTATTTT. Its translation: CASSFTSGGDTQYF. The chain employs TRBV27 and TRBJ2-3, with 9 bases fitting TRBD2. The CDR3 loop spans 14 amino acids. The germline V gene encodes CDR1 MNHEY and CDR2 SMNVEV (reference sequence). The ends lost 3 bases at V and 6 bases at J; junction bases unmatched: 4.

This clonotype was detected many times. This chain uses TRBV18 with TRBJ1-4; D might be TRBD1 (5 bases). Germline CDR1 is KGHSH and CDR2 is LQKENI. The CDR3 is 13 residues long. V shed 4 bases and J shed 2 bases, with 5 bases lying between them. Written as DNA, the CDR3 is TGTGCCAGCTCACAGGGGACTAATGAAAAACTGTTTTTT. It yields the protein CASSQGTNEKLFF.

The chain combines TRBV6-1 with TRBJ1-4; D ambiguous. The CDR3 totals 15 residues. The germline gives CDR1 MNHNS, CDR2 SASEGT. V gave up 4 bases and J gave up 0 bases, with 9 bases separating them. The DNA for the CDR3 is TGTGCCAGCAGTGCCATGGGAGCAACTAATGAAAAACTGTTTTTT. Translating it yields CASSAMGATNEKLFF.

This clonotype was detected a few times. V and J are TRBV6-5 and TRBJ1-1; 9 bases match TRBD1. V trimming: 5 bases; J trimming: 4 bases; junction bases outside the gene matches: 8. This CDR3 is built from 15 residues. Germline assignment: CDR1 MNHEY and CDR2 SVGAGI. The CDR3 bases are TGTGCCAGCAGTAACCGGGACAGGGTAACCACTGAAGCTTTCTTT. Translating it yields CASSNRDRVTTEAFF.

The J gene is TRBJ1-5, the V gene TRBV19; TRBD1 matches 7 bases. The CDR3 runs to 13 residues. The V and J ends lost 5 bases and 4 bases, in that order; junction bases with no gene match: 2. Germline V gene data show CDR1 as LNHDA and CDR2 as SQIVND (reference sequence). CDR3 coding DNA: TGTGCCAGTAGTGACAGGGCGAATCAGCCCCAGCATTTT. This encodes CASSDRANQPQHF.

This clonotype was seen more than once but under ten times. The chain uses TRBV12-3 or TRBV12-4 and TRBJ2-1; D call uncertain. The CDR3 extends over 12 amino acids. Trimming left V 6 bases short and J 10 bases short, with 13 bases between. The CDR3 here is CASSVPLQEQFF. In nucleotides, the CDR3 is TGTGCCAGCAGCGTCCCCCTACAAGAGCAGTTCTTC.

This sequence joins TRBV27 and TRBJ2-2, with 7 bases that match TRBD1. V was clipped by 8 bases and J by 0 bases; unmatched bases: 6. This CDR3 has 15 amino acids. Germline V gives CDR1 MNHEY, CDR2 SMNVEV (reference sequence). The CDR3 sequence: CASHRDRSNTGELFF. The CDR3, as DNA: TGTGCCAGCCACCGGGACAGATCGAACACCGGGGAGCTGTTTTTT.

The genes are TRBV5-6 and TRBJ2-1, with D possibly matching TRBD1 (6 bases). The CDR3 sequence is 12 residues long. The germline V gene encodes CDR1 SGHDT and CDR2 YYEEEE. V was shortened by 4 bases and J by 8 bases, with 10 bases between the two germline ends. The CDR3 here is CASSEQGDEQFF. The DNA for the CDR3 is TGTGCCAGCAGCGAACAGGGAGATGAGCAGTTCTTC.

This clonotype was seen only a few times. This chain joins TRBV9 and TRBJ2-1, with 11 positions matching TRBD2. The germline CDR1 and CDR2 sequences are SGDLS and YYNGEE. V was clipped by 3 bases and J by 4 bases; unmatched bases: 6. The CDR3 is 16 residues long. In nucleotides, the CDR3 is TGTGCCAGCAGCGCCCAAACTAGCGGGGGATACAATGAGCAGTTCTTC. It specifies CASSAQTSGGYNEQFF.

Only a few counts were recorded for this clonotype. J is TRBJ2-1 and V is TRBV10-3; 9 bases agree with TRBD2. The trim removed 10 bases at V and 5 bases at J, leaving 15 bases unmatched. CDR1 is ENHRY and CDR2 is SYGVKD in the germline V gene. The CDR3 is 16 residues long. CDR3 bases: TGTGCCACCGGAGCGGGCCGCGGGAGGGCCAACAATGAGCAGTTCTTC. Amino acids: CATGAGRGRANNEQFF.

The chain joins TRBV7-9 to TRBJ2-3, with D maybe TRBD1 (6 bases). V lost 6 bases and J lost 0, with 7 bases in between. The CDR3 spans 13 residues. Per germline, CDR1 SEHNR and CDR2 FQNEAQ (reference sequence). CDR3 coding DNA: TGTGCCAGCAGGGGGGCTAGCACAGATACGCAGTATTTT. Protein product: CASRGASTDTQYF. The variable domain in full, with the rest retrieved from reference TRBV7-9 and TRBJ2-3, is DTGVSQNPRHKITKRGQNVTFRCDPISEHNRLYWYRQTLGQGPEFLTYFQNEAQLEKSRLLSDRFSAERPKGSFSTLEIQRTEQGDSAMYLCASRGASTDTQYFGPGTRLTVL.

The table lists this clonotype with many counts. The chain has TRBV5-1 and TRBJ1-2; no clear D. The CDR3 contains 12 residues. V lost 0 bases to trimming and J lost 4 bases, with 4 bases between them. CDR1 is SGHRS, CDR2 YFSETQ, per germline. CDR3 nucleotide sequence: TGCGCCAGCAGCTTGGTGGGCTATGGCTACACCTTC. This sequence encodes CASSLVGYGYTF. The entire variable domain, with the rest obtained from reference TRBV5-1 and TRBJ1-2, is as follows: KAGVTQTPRYLIKTRGQQVTLSCSPISGHRSVSWYQQTPGQGLQFLFEYFSETQRNKGNFPGRFSGRQFSNSRSEMNVSTLELGDSALYLCASSLVGYGYTFGSGTRLTVV.

V and J are TRBV29-1 and TRBJ1-1; D is ambiguous. CDR1 is SQVTM and CDR2 is ANQGSEA in the germline V gene. The CDR3 has 11 amino acids. The V end lost 3 bases, the J end lost 7 bases, and 9 bases lay between the germline ends. The CDR3 reads CSVDEGYEAFF. The CDR3 DNA sequence: TGCAGCGTTGACGAGGGTTATGAAGCTTTCTTT.